This is a list of T cell receptor beta chains from one sample in a study of T-cell memory formation after mild COVID-19. TCRdb itself ran the 5' RACE reads through MiXCR, one entry per CDR3 protein. The table lists some 320,000 distinct CDR3 sequences, 15% of them singletons. Material: PBMCs or a T cell subset sorted from them (not recorded which). Every receptor here comes from a man younger than 35 who had mild COVID-19 (a few samples of this study predate the infection). Cell type and time point are not known. CDR3s include the opening cysteine and the closing phenylalanine or tryptophan. Each record gives: D gene, J gene, clone size, V gene, CDR3 DNA, CDR3 protein. D genes are given only for firm matches. A row's size may be missing; if present it is once, few, many or a size class.

NA,TRBJ1-4,NA,TRBV7-9,TGTGCCAGCAGTGCGACAAGGGGAGCGGGAGGTGAAAAACTGTTTTTT,CASSATRGAGGEKLFF
TRBD1,TRBJ2-2,NA,TRBV11-2,TGTGCCAGCAGCCTATGGACAGGGAGCGACACCGGGGAGCTGTTTTTT,CASSLWTGSDTGELFF
TRBD2,TRBJ2-5,NA,TRBV2,TGTGCCAGCGGACTAGCGGGGGTGGAGACCCAGTACTTC,CASGLAGVETQYF
TRBD2,TRBJ2-5,NA,TRBV9,TGTGCCAGAGGACTAGCGGTACAAGAGACCCAGTACTTC,CARGLAVQETQYF
NA,TRBJ2-7,NA,TRBV24-1,TGTGCCACCAGTCAATTAACATCTGTTGGAGAGCAGTACTTC,CATSQLTSVGEQYF
NA,TRBJ2-1,many,TRBV5-1,TGCGCCAGCAGCGACCAGGGCGATGAGCAGTTCTTC,CASSDQGDEQFF
NA,TRBJ2-1,NA,TRBV4-3,TGCGCCAGCAGCCTGCGGGTTCGGGGACCCCTCAATGAGCAGTTCTTC,CASSLRVRGPLNEQFF
TRBD1,TRBJ1-1,once,TRBV28,TGTGCCAGCATTCTTGGGACAGACAACACTGAAGCTTTCTTT,CASILGTDNTEAFF
NA,TRBJ1-1,few,TRBV7-2,TGTGCCAGCAGCCCGTTCAAGAACACTGAAGCTTTCTTT,CASSPFKNTEAFF
NA,TRBJ2-2,NA,TRBV18,TGTGCCAGCTCACCACCGCGGCTAGCGACTAACACCGGGGAGCTGTTTTTT,CASSPPRLATNTGELFF
NA,TRBJ2-1,few,TRBV15,TGTGCCACCAGCAGAGATTTCGATGAGCAGTTCTTC,CATSRDFDEQFF
NA,TRBJ2-2,NA,TRBV6-4,TGTGCCAGCAGTCATGAGGGGGCCGGGGAGCTGTTTTTT,CASSHEGAGELFF
NA,TRBJ1-5,many,TRBV5-1,TGCGCCAGCAGCTTGGGACCTCTCGGGCCCTTCACTCAGCCCCAGCATTTT,CASSLGPLGPFTQPQHF
TRBD2,TRBJ2-5,NA,TRBV12-3/TRBV12-4,TGTGCCAGCGGTAGCGCGGGGGGGGAGACCCAGTACTTC,CASGSAGGETQYF
NA,TRBJ2-1,few,TRBV7-2,TGTGCCAGCAGCTACGGACGGAGCAATGAGCAGTTCTTC,CASSYGRSNEQFF
NA,TRBJ1-1,few,TRBV3-1,TGTGCCAGCCAGGGAGACACTGAAGCTTTCTTT,CASQGDTEAFF
NA,TRBJ1-1,NA,TRBV19,TGTGCCAGTAGCGCAAATTCTGAAGCTTTCTTT,CASSANSEAFF
NA,TRBJ2-4,NA,TRBV7-2,TGTGCCAGCAGCTTAAGTCGTCAGGGCATGTACATTCAGTACTTC,CASSLSRQGMYIQYF
NA,TRBJ1-4,NA,TRBV7-9,TGTGCCAGCAGTTCCGCTCGACGTACGCAGGAAAAACTGTTTTTT,CASSSARRTQEKLFF
NA,TRBJ2-2,NA,TRBV12-3/TRBV12-4,TGTGCCAGCAGTGGGGAGTCCGGGGAGCTGTTTTTT,CASSGESGELFF
NA,TRBJ2-3,few,TRBV20-1,TGCAGTGCTAGAGAAGACACAGATACGCAGTATTTT,CSAREDTDTQYF
NA,TRBJ1-6,NA,TRBV12-3/TRBV12-4,TGTGCCAGCAGTTCAGACAGGCGCTATCCCCTCCACTTT,CASSSDRRYPLHF
NA,TRBJ2-7,NA,TRBV7-2,TGTGCCAGCAGTTACCGGGCCTCTCTCTCCTACGAGCAGTACTTC,CASSYRASLSYEQYF
NA,TRBJ2-7,few,TRBV3-1,TGTGCCAGCAGCCCTCCGGGGCTAGCCTCCTACGAGCAGTACTTC,CASSPPGLASYEQYF
NA,TRBJ1-2,NA,TRBV6-2/TRBV6-3,TGTGCCAGCAGTTACGGGCCCTCCTGGACAGACTATGGCTACACCTTC,CASSYGPSWTDYGYTF
NA,TRBJ2-3,NA,TRBV2,TGTGCCAGCAGACACCCAGGGAGCACAGATACGCAGTATTTT,CASRHPGSTDTQYF
TRBD1,TRBJ1-1,few,TRBV5-1,TGCGCCAGCAGCTTCGGGACAGAGGCCCGTGAAGCTTTCTTT,CASSFGTEAREAFF
NA,TRBJ2-6,NA,TRBV12-3/TRBV12-4,TGTGCCAGCAGTCCCGGCTTTCGACCAGGGCCCGGCTCTGGGGCCAACGTCCTGACTTTC,CASSPGFRPGPGSGANVLTF
TRBD1,TRBJ2-3,NA,TRBV9,TGTGCCAGCAGCGACCGGGACAGGCTCCTTAATACGCAGTATTTT,CASSDRDRLLNTQYF
TRBD1,TRBJ2-7,few,TRBV7-6,TGTGCCAGCAGCCAGGACAGGGGGCGAGAGCAGTACTTC,CASSQDRGREQYF
NA,TRBJ1-2,NA,TRBV4-1,TGCGCCAGCAGCCAAGAACAGGGCACCTATGGCTACACCTTC,CASSQEQGTYGYTF
NA,TRBJ1-1,many,TRBV5-1,TGCGCCAGCAGCGTTTTAGGGGCTCCGAACACTGAAGCTTTCTTT,CASSVLGAPNTEAFF
NA,TRBJ2-3,few,TRBV7-3,TGTGCCAGCAGCTTTCGGGGCGAACTCACAGATACGCAGTATTTT,CASSFRGELTDTQYF
NA,TRBJ2-4,few,TRBV4-1,TGCGCCAGCAGCCAAGACGGATCCACCAAAAACATTCAGTACTTC,CASSQDGSTKNIQYF
NA,TRBJ2-1,NA,TRBV4-2,TGTGCCAGCAGCCAAGATCCCCAGCGGAGCCACAATGAGCAGTTCTTC,CASSQDPQRSHNEQFF
TRBD1,TRBJ2-7,NA,TRBV2,TGTGCCAGCAGTTCCGGGACAGGGTCCCCCGAGCAGTACTTC,CASSSGTGSPEQYF
NA,TRBJ1-2,NA,TRBV11-1,TGTGCCAGCAGCTCCCGGACGTATGGCTACACCTTC,CASSSRTYGYTF
TRBD1,TRBJ2-5,few,TRBV23-1,TGCGCCAGCAGTCAATGTGGGGACAGGGGTCCGGAGACCCAGTACTTC,CASSQCGDRGPETQYF
TRBD1,TRBJ1-5,NA,TRBV12-3/TRBV12-4,TGTGCCAGCAGTTTTGGGACAGGGGGTCAGCCCCAGCATTTT,CASSFGTGGQPQHF
NA,TRBJ2-2,NA,TRBV6-5,TGTGCCAGCAGTTATTACGGGGAGCTGTTTTTT,CASSYYGELFF
NA,TRBJ1-2,few,TRBV5-1,TGCGCCAGCAGCCTAGGGAAACCTCGGGGCTACACCTTC,CASSLGKPRGYTF
NA,TRBJ2-1,many,TRBV20-1,TGCAGTGCTAGGTCCGGGGGTGCATACAATGAGCAGTTCTTC,CSARSGGAYNEQFF
NA,TRBJ1-6,NA,TRBV7-2,TGTGCCAGCAGCTTGTCCAGTGATAATTCACCCCTCCACTTT,CASSLSSDNSPLHF
NA,TRBJ1-5,NA,TRBV11-2,TGTGCCAGCAGCCCGCAGAGTGATCAGCCCCAGCATTTT,CASSPQSDQPQHF
NA,TRBJ1-2,NA,TRBV12-5,TGTGCTAGTGGTTTGGTAATCCGCTCCGGGGGCTACACCTTC,CASGLVIRSGGYTF
TRBD2,TRBJ2-3,NA,TRBV5-1,TGCGCCAGCAGCTCGGGACTAACGACAGATACGCAGTATTTT,CASSSGLTTDTQYF